This T cell receptor beta chain was sequenced for a study of CD8 T cells in ankylosing spondylitis. General observations from the study: Matched synovial fluid from ankylosing spondylitis patients was reported to be enriched for disease-linked clones. Ankylosing spondylitis blood appeared to be characterized by a TCR beta motif of about 8 highly homologous variants.

Scientists made TCR beta libraries using quantitative 5'-RACE with molecular barcodes. TCRdb itself ran the 5' RACE reads through MiXCR, one entry per CDR3 protein. The sample lists hundreds of thousands of distinct CDR3 sequences; 25% to 30% were seen once. This clonotype was detected many times. Its antigen is not identified. The V gene's germline CDR1 is SGHDT and CDR2 YYEEEE. The V end lost 0 bases, the J end lost 6 bases, and 9 bases lay between the germline ends. The CDR3 loop spans 14 amino acids. This chain connects TRBV5-6 to TRBJ2-2; the D is unclear. The sequencing sample was made of blood, either unsorted or a sorted T cell fraction (not recorded which). The TCR comes from a male donor with ankylosing spondylitis. CDR3 sequence: CASSLGPPPGELFF. In DNA, the CDR3 is TGTGCCAGCAGCTTGGGACCACCCCCCGGGGAGCTGTTTTTT.